This TCR beta chain was obtained from a study of Ad26.COV2.S vaccination and SARS-CoV-2 variants. Across the study: The Ad26.COV2.S arm of the COV1001 trial was where the donor was placed. Each vaccinee took Ad26.COV2.S intramuscularly, once or twice 56 days apart.

The germline V gene encodes CDR1 KGHSH and CDR2 LQKENI. With V trimmed by 2 bases and J by 0 bases, 9 bases remained unmatched. This CDR3 region has 18 residues. As to treatment: roughly 20 received Ad26.COV2.S at low or high dose, single or two shots; 5 received placebo; per-sample allocation not given. Sampling took place 63 days after the first vaccine or placebo injection. Donation was by an adult aged 18-55 years who was in Boston. Vaccination employed an Ad26 vector expressing the Wuhan-strain SARS-CoV-2 spike. The data were produced by immunoSEQ multiplex PCR, yet TCRdb's version contains in-frame clones alone and is incomplete. The sample contains about half a million clones, about 88% of which appear only once.

V and J are TRBV18 and TRBJ2-7; 11 nucleotides agree with TRBD2. The TCR was taken from a person aged 18-65 years who received the Ad26.COV2.S COVID-19 vaccine or a placebo. Specimen: peripheral blood, collected in a trial of Ad26.COV2.S vaccine versus placebo. CDR3: CASSPTSLGTSGSYEQYF. CDR3 bases: TGTGCCAGCTCACCAACTAGCCTTGGGACTAGCGGCTCCTACGAGCAGTACTTC.